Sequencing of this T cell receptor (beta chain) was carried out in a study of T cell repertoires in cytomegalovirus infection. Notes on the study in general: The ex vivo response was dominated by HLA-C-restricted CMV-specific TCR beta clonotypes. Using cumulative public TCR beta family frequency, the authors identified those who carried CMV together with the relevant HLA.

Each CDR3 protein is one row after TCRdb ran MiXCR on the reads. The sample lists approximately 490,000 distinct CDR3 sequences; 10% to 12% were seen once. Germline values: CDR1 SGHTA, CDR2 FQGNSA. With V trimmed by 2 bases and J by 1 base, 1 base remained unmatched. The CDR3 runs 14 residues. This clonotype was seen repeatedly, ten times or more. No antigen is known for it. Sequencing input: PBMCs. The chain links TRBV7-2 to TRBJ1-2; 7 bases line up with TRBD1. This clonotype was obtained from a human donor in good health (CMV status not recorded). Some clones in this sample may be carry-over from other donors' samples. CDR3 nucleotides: TGTGCCAGCAGCTTACAGGGGGATAACTATGGCTACACCTTC. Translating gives CASSLQGDNYGYTF. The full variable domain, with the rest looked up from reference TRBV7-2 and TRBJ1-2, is GAGVSQSPSNKVTEKGKDVELRCDPISGHTALYWYRQSLGQGLEFLIYFQGNSAPDKSGLPSDRFSAERTGGSVSTLTIQRTQQEDSAVYLCASSLQGDNYGYTFGSGTRLTVV.